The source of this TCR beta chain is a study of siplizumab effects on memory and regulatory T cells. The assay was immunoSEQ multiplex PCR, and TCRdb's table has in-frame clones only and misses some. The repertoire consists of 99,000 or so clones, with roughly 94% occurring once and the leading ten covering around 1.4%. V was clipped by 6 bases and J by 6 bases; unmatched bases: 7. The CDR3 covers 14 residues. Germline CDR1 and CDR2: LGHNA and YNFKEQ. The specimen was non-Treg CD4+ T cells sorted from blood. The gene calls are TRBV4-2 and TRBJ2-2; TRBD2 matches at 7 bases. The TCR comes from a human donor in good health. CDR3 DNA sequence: TGTGCCAGCAGACTCAGGGAGGGCCCCGGGGAGCTGTTTTTT. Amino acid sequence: CASRLREGPGELFF.